This T cell receptor beta chain originates from a study of shared clonotypes between healthy human individuals. Findings of the study overall: Clonotypes shared by all four sorted-subset donors had higher generation probabilities than non-shared clonotypes.

Memory CD4+ cells were the fraction left after CD45RA+ naive selection. With regard to this clone: What it binds is not known.

The repertoire was sequenced with immunoSEQ multiplex PCR; TCRdb's copy has only in-frame clones and lacks some. The table shows roughly 2 million clones, with 90% to 95% occurring only once. The clonotype originates from a man aged 18-30 years in good health. Sequenced material: naive CD4+ T cells sorted from blood. The subset denotes: CD45RA+ positively selected.

The CDR3 is CSVEGFTEAFF. CDR3 coding DNA: TGCAGCGTTGAAGGGTTCACTGAAGCTTTCTTT. The chain recombines TRBV29-1 with TRBJ1-1; no definite D call. Germline V CDR1 and CDR2: SQVTM, ANQGSEA. Trimming took off 1 base at V and 4 bases at J, with 4 bases between the two ends. The CDR3 sequence is 11 residues long.